These 27 T cell receptor beta chains came from one sample sequenced in a study of blood T cell repertoires in COVID-19. Generated by immunoSEQ multiplex PCR, the TCRdb table keeps only in-frame clones and is missing some. The sample has about 140,000 clones; 70% to 85% are singletons. Sequencing used peripheral blood. The source of these receptors is a man between 60 and 75 years old who had recovered from COVID-19.

This clone turned up a few times. The rearrangement uses TRBV12-3 or TRBV12-4 and TRBJ1-6; D is ambiguous. CDR3 length: 12 amino acids. V was trimmed by 6 bases and J by 13 bases, leaving 13 bases between them. The DNA of the CDR3 is TGTGCCAGCAGCCCAACGGGAGGTCCCCTCCACTTT. Residues: CASSPTGGPLHF.

The chain combines TRBV20-1 with TRBJ1-1, with TRBD1 matching over 8 bases. V lost 5 bases to trimming and J lost 9 bases; unmatched junction nucleotides: 5. CDR1 DFQATT and CDR2 SNEGSKA come from the germline V gene (reference sequence). The CDR3 length is 11 residues. CDR3 residues: CSAPGQGKAFF. The CDR3 coding sequence is TGCAGTGCTCCCGGACAGGGAAAAGCTTTCTTT.

This rearrangement joins TRBV28 to TRBJ2-2; 12 bases line up with TRBD1. Per germline, CDR1 MDHEN and CDR2 SYDVKM. This CDR3 comprises 15 residues. The V segment lost 5 bases and the J segment 8 bases; nucleotides outside the gene matches: 6. Here the CDR3 reads CASSPMGQGAGELFF. The CDR3 coding sequence is TGTGCCAGCAGTCCGATGGGACAGGGGGCAGGGGAGCTGTTTTTT.

This sequence joins TRBV10-3 and TRBJ2-7; D gene ambiguous. The CDR3 totals 13 residues. Germline CDR1 is ENHRY and CDR2 is SYGVKD. Trimming took 11 bases from V and 3 from J, leaving 17 bases between them. The CDR3 reads CAVKRSTDYEQYF. In nucleotides, the CDR3 is TGTGCCGTCAAAAGGAGTACCGACTACGAGCAGTACTTC.

The chain couples TRBV2 to TRBJ2-3; D call uncertain. This CDR3 spans 11 amino acids. V lost 2 bases, J lost 8 bases, and 5 bases lay in between. CDR1 is SNHLY and CDR2 is FYNNEI in the germline V gene. The CDR3 sequence: CASSERGTQYF. The DNA for the CDR3 is TGTGCCAGCAGTGAAAGAGGTACGCAGTATTTT.

In this sample, this clone turned up once. The chain links TRBV18 to TRBJ2-3, with 8 bases aligning to TRBD1. The ends lost 3 bases at V and 0 bases at J; junction bases unmatched: 5. This CDR3 contains 16 residues. Germline V gene lookup returns CDR1 KGHSH and CDR2 LQKENI. In DNA form, the CDR3 reads TGTGCCAGCTCACCGATGACAGGGGCCAGCACAGATACGCAGTATTTT. Its translation is CASSPMTGASTDTQYF. The whole variable domain, filled in from reference TRBV18 and TRBJ2-3, reads NAGVMQNPRHLVRRRGQEARLRCSPMKGHSHVYWYRQLPEEGLKFMVYLQKENIIDESGMPKERFSAEFPKEGPSILRIQQVVRGDSAAYFCASSPMTGASTDTQYFGPGTRLTVL.

The chain uses TRBV30 and TRBJ1-2; unclear D gene. This CDR3 spans 13 amino acids. With 1 base removed from V and 5 bases from J, the gap between germline ends came to 11 bases. In germline, CDR1 is GTSNPN, CDR2 SVGIG (reference sequence). The DNA for the CDR3 is TGTGCCTGGAGTGGCAAAAGCGGATATGGCTACACCTTC. Residues: CAWSGKSGYGYTF.

This chain uses TRBV10-3 with TRBJ1-5; 8 nucleotides match TRBD1. V was clipped by 9 bases and J by 0 bases; unmatched bases: 4. This CDR3 contains 14 residues. Germline V gene sequence: CDR1 ENHRY, CDR2 SYGVKD. The CDR3 coding sequence is TGTGCCATTTGGACAGGGTCTAGCAATCAGCCCCAGCATTTT. Translation: CAIWTGSSNQPQHF.

The V and J genes are TRBV5-1 and TRBJ2-1; the match to TRBD2 covers 10 bases. The germline CDR1 and CDR2 sequences are SGHRS and YFSETQ. This CDR3 has 14 residues. With V trimmed by 3 bases and J by 9 bases, 6 bases remained unmatched. Here the CDR3 DNA reads TGCGCCAGCAGCTCCGGGACTAGCGATAGTGAGCAGTTCTTC. Protein sequence: CASSSGTSDSEQFF.

This clone was observed a single time. V and J are TRBV7-8 and TRBJ2-3; D may be TRBD1 (5 bases). V lost 5 bases and J 3 bases, leaving 12 bases between the germline ends. The CDR3 spans 14 residues. Germline CDR1 reads SGHVS; CDR2 reads FQNEAQ. CDR3 in DNA: TGTGCCAGCAGCCGAGATCCAGGGACAGATACGCAGTATTTT. This gives the protein CASSRDPGTDTQYF.

The chain combines TRBV3-1 (or the pseudogene TRBV3-2) with TRBJ2-3; 10 bases are a match to TRBD1. Germline CDR1 is LGHDT and CDR2 is YNNKEL (reference sequence). Trimming cost V 4 bases and J 4 bases; bases outside gene matches: 5. The CDR3 is made up of 15 amino acids. CDR3 amino acids: CASSRRTGGSDTQYF. The CDR3 bases are TGTGCCAGCAGCCGTAGGACAGGGGGATCAGATACGCAGTATTTT.

The rearrangement links TRBV5-1 to TRBJ2-5; the D gene is possibly TRBD2 (7 bases). The CDR3 loop spans 15 amino acids. The V and J ends lost 4 bases and 5 bases respectively, with 18 bases between them. Per the germline V gene, CDR1 is SGHRS and CDR2 is YFSETQ. Here the CDR3 DNA reads TGCGCCAGCAGCCCCGGAGGGGGGGCAATGGAGACCCAGTACTTC. Translating it yields CASSPGGGAMETQYF.

The gene calls are TRBV5-4 and TRBJ2-2, with 14 bases matching TRBD2. The J segment lost 6 bases and the V segment lost 3 bases, leaving 4 bases of the junction unmatched. The CDR3 contains 16 residues. Germline CDR1 reads SGHNT; CDR2 reads YYREEE (reference sequence). The CDR3 here is CASSSTSGRASGELFF. The DNA for the CDR3 is TGTGCCAGCAGCTCGACTAGCGGGAGGGCCTCCGGGGAGCTGTTTTTT. The variable domain in full, completed from reference TRBV5-4 and TRBJ2-2, reads ETGVTQSPTHLIKTRGQQVTLRCSSQSGHNTVSWYQQALGQGPQFIFQYYREEENGRGNFPPRFSGLQFPNYSSELNVNALELDDSALYLCASSSTSGRASGELFFGEGSRLTVL.

This clone was detected only once. CDR3 sequence (DNA): TGTGCCAGCAGTGAAGCCGGAGGGCGACCCCAGCATTTT. Its translation: CASSEAGGRPQHF. J is TRBJ1-5 and V is TRBV2; D is unclear. Germline CDR1 is SNHLY and CDR2 is FYNNEI. The V gene lost 0 bases and the J gene lost 10 bases, with 10 bases spanning the gap. The CDR3 totals 13 residues.

This chain uses TRBV6-2 or TRBV6-3 with TRBJ2-5; tentative D call: TRBD1 (6 bases). The CDR3 contains 13 residues. CDR1 and CDR2 from the germline V gene are MNHEY and SVGEGT. V was trimmed by 5 bases and J by 3 bases, leaving 10 bases between them. Written as DNA, the CDR3 is TGTGCCAGCAGTAGGGGGAACAAAGAGACCCAGTACTTC. It specifies CASSRGNKETQYF.

The rearrangement links TRBV11-2 to TRBJ2-1, with 14 bases that match TRBD2. Germline trimming cut 6 bases from V and 10 bases from J; bases unmatched to any gene: 14. CDR1 and CDR2 (germline): SGHAT, FQNNGV. This CDR3 has 17 residues. The CDR3 here is CASRPTGTSGGLGEQFF. The CDR3 DNA is TGTGCCAGCAGGCCTACCGGGACTAGCGGGGGCCTTGGCGAGCAGTTCTTC.

In this sample, this clone turned up a few times. V gene TRBV7-3 combines with J gene TRBJ1-6, with 8 bases that match TRBD1. The germline gives CDR1 SGHTA, CDR2 FQGTGA. The CDR3 runs to 14 residues. V shed 5 bases, J shed 10 bases, and the junction held 7 bases outside the gene matches. The CDR3 coding sequence is TGTGCCAGCAGCCCAGGACAGGGCGGATCACCCCTCCACTTT. This translates into CASSPGQGGSPLHF. The variable domain in full, with the rest retrieved from reference TRBV7-3 and TRBJ1-6, is GAGVSQTPSNKVTEKGKYVELRCDPISGHTALYWYRQSLGQGPEFLIYFQGTGAADDSGLPNDRFFAVRPEGSVSTLKIQRTERGDSAVYLCASSPGQGGSPLHFGNGTRLTVT.

The CDR3: CASSFPGGWDEQFF. In DNA, the CDR3 is TGTGCCAGCAGCTTCCCGGGAGGATGGGATGAGCAGTTCTTC. This rearrangement joins TRBV7-6 to TRBJ2-1, with 7 bases lining up with TRBD2. Germline V lookup: CDR1 SGHVS, CDR2 FNYEAQ. Trimming cost V 3 bases and J 8 bases; bases outside gene matches: 7. The CDR3 is 14 amino acids. The whole variable domain, filled in from reference TRBV7-6 and TRBJ2-1, reads GAGVSQSPRYKVTKRGQDVALRCDPISGHVSLYWYRQALGQGPEFLTYFNYEAQQDKSGLPNDRFSAERPEGSISTLTIQRTEQRDSAMYRCASSFPGGWDEQFFGPGTRLTVL.

The gene calls are TRBV5-1 and TRBJ2-2, with D perhaps matching TRBD2 (6 bases). V was shortened by 4 bases and J by 0 bases, with 13 bases between the two germline ends. This CDR3 spans 16 amino acids. Germline CDR1 is SGHRS and CDR2 is YFSETQ. The CDR3 loop is CASSRWGDSNTGELFF. CDR3 DNA sequence: TGCGCCAGCAGCCGGTGGGGGGACTCGAACACCGGGGAGCTGTTTTTT.

This chain uses TRBV10-3 with TRBJ1-2, with 7 bases matching TRBD1. Germline lookup yields CDR1 ENHRY and CDR2 SYGVKD. This CDR3 has 13 amino acids. The trim removed 3 bases at V and 9 bases at J, leaving 7 bases unmatched. This CDR3 reads CAISDSGTASYTF. CDR3 bases: TGTGCCATCAGTGACTCCGGGACAGCTAGCTACACCTTC.

The chain employs TRBV4-2 and TRBJ2-1, with 10 bases aligning to TRBD2. V lost 3 bases, J lost 1 base, and 9 bases stayed unmatched. There are 18 residues in the CDR3. Germline V CDR1 and CDR2: LGHNA, YNFKEQ. The DNA of the CDR3 is TGTGCCAGCAGCCATTCAGTAGCGGGAGGAACATCCTACAATGAGCAGTTCTTC. Amino acids: CASSHSVAGGTSYNEQFF.

This rearrangement joins TRBV19 to TRBJ1-2; 9 bases are shared with TRBD1. The CDR3 is 14 residues long. The V gene's germline CDR1 is LNHDA and CDR2 SQIVND (reference sequence). The V segment lost 4 bases and the J segment 7 bases; nucleotides outside the gene matches: 7. The DNA of the CDR3 is TGTGCCAGTAGTAACCCCGGGACAGGGAGTGGCTACACCTTC. This translates into CASSNPGTGSGYTF.

The V gene is TRBV28, the J gene TRBJ2-1, with a possible D match to TRBD2 (6 bases). Trimming removed 6 bases from V and 7 bases from J, with 16 bases in between. This CDR3 contains 14 residues. Germline values: CDR1 MDHEN, CDR2 SYDVKM. CDR3 protein: CASSLSGGRNEQFF. In DNA form, the CDR3 reads TGTGCCAGCAGCCTGTCTGGAGGGCGTAATGAGCAGTTCTTC.

The V and J genes are TRBV7-9 and TRBJ1-1, with D unclear. Germline assignment: CDR1 SEHNR and CDR2 FQNEAQ (reference sequence). V dropped 3 bases and J dropped 4 bases, with 9 bases sitting between them. The CDR3 totals 13 residues. CDR3 sequence (DNA): TGTGCCAGCAGCTTTGAAGGCGGCACTGAAGCTTTCTTT. It encodes CASSFEGGTEAFF.

The chain couples TRBV6-5 to TRBJ2-3; 7 nucleotides line up with TRBD2. CDR1 is MNHEY and CDR2 is SVGAGI in the germline V gene. J was trimmed by 2 bases and V by 6 bases; bases with no gene match: 5. The length of the CDR3 is 14 residues. DNA for the CDR3: TGTGCCAGCAGAGAGCGGGGTTACACAGATACGCAGTATTTT. Amino acid sequence: CASRERGYTDTQYF.

The gene calls are TRBV18 and TRBJ2-1, with 8 bases lining up with TRBD1. The junction had 4 bases not matched to a gene; V was cut back by 2 bases and J by 16 bases. CDR3 size: 11 residues. Germline V gene lookup returns CDR1 KGHSH and CDR2 LQKENI. CDR3 amino acids: CASSPGQGVFF. DNA of the CDR3: TGTGCCAGCTCACCAGGACAGGGAGTCTTCTTC. Together with reference TRBV18 and TRBJ2-1, the CDR3 gives the full variable domain: NAGVMQNPRHLVRRRGQEARLRCSPMKGHSHVYWYRQLPEEGLKFMVYLQKENIIDESGMPKERFSAEFPKEGPSILRIQQVVRGDSAAYFCASSPGQGVFFGPGTRLTVL.

This clone appeared once. V and J are TRBV6-5 and TRBJ1-6; no firm D call. The germline CDR1 and CDR2 sequences are MNHEY and SVGAGI. This CDR3 region has 14 residues. The V and J ends lost 8 bases and 7 bases respectively, with 15 bases between them. CDR3 region: CASRSPYENSPLHF. CDR3 sequence (DNA): TGTGCCAGCCGGTCCCCTTATGAGAATTCACCCCTCCACTTT.